The text below deals with one T cell receptor beta chain. What it recognizes is unknown. This CDR3 has 16 amino acids. The sample belongs to a study of shared clonotypes between healthy human individuals. Study-level information: The study used three CD4 naive, three CD4 memory, two CD8 naive and one CD8 memory plate per donor.

Produced via immunoSEQ multiplex PCR; TCRdb's table is partial and in-frame only. The profile covers 2.3 million or so clones, with 85% to 95% appearing a single time and 0.35% to 0.5% taken by the ten largest. Investigators divided CD4+ cells into CD45RA+ naive and CD45RA-negative memory subsets. The study, taken as a whole, reports: A handful of donors showed sharing of around 5.3% of naive CD4 clonotypes.

The TCR was taken from a man aged 18-30 years in good health. Some clones in this sample may be carry-over from other donors' samples. The chain couples TRBV21-1 to TRBJ2-7; TRBD1 was called by the table and not checked on the DNA. TRBV21-1 represents a pseudogene. Sequenced input: naive CD4+ T cells from PBMCs. The subset denotes: CD45RA+ positively selected. The CDR3 nucleotides are TGTGCCAGCAGCAAAAGAGGGGACATGCGGATGGGCGAGCAGTACTTC. Its translation is CASSKRGDMRMGEQYF.